These 20 T cell receptor beta chains share one sample of origin, sequenced in a study of T cell responses to AZD1222 COVID-19 vaccine. Sequencing was performed with immunoSEQ multiplex PCR; in TCRdb, only in-frame clones are kept and a portion is missing. This sample has tens of thousands of clones, with more than 75% found just once. Material: peripheral blood, obtained 28 days after the second AZD1222 dose. These receptors were obtained from an adult who received the AZD1222 COVID-19 vaccine.

The chain uses TRBV2 and TRBJ1-1; 10 bases line up with TRBD1. The CDR3 is 15 amino acids. J lost 4 bases, V lost 7 bases, and 9 bases had no gene match. The germline V gene encodes CDR1 SNHLY and CDR2 FYNNEI. The chain's CDR3 is CASIRDRGDSTEAFF. Written as DNA, the CDR3 is TGTGCCAGCATACGGGACAGGGGCGATAGCACTGAAGCTTTCTTT. The variable domain in full, with the rest retrieved from reference TRBV2 and TRBJ1-1, is EPEVTQTPSHQVTQMGQEVILRCVPISNHLYFYWYRQILGQKVEFLVSFYNNEISEKSEIFDDQFSVERPDGSNFTLKIRSTKLEDSAMYFCASIRDRGDSTEAFFGQGTRLTVV.

This chain joins TRBV27 and TRBJ1-1; D is perhaps TRBD1 (6 bases). The CDR3 loop spans 14 amino acids. Germline CDR1 reads MNHEY; CDR2 reads SMNVEV (reference sequence). V lost 8 bases to trimming and J lost 5 bases, with 18 bases between them. DNA for the CDR3: TGTGCCAGCCGGGACATAACATTGGGGACTGAAGCTTTCTTT. As protein: CASRDITLGTEAFF.

V usage is TRBV11-2 and J usage is TRBJ1-5; no reliable D call. The CDR3 extends over 15 amino acids. V shed 1 base and J shed 1 base, with 8 bases lying between them. Germline CDR1 reads SGHAT; CDR2 reads FQNNGV. In nucleotides, the CDR3 is TGTGCCAGCAGCTTAGGGCCTTTAAGCAATCAGCCCCAGCATTTT. This sequence encodes CASSLGPLSNQPQHF.

V and J are TRBV5-5 and TRBJ2-7; D may be TRBD2 (6 bases). The V gene's germline CDR1 is SGHKS and CDR2 YYEKEE (reference sequence). V lost 4 bases and J 2 bases, leaving 10 bases between the germline ends. This CDR3 contains 13 residues. The CDR3 reads CASSIPGAYEQYF. CDR3 bases: TGTGCCAGCAGCATACCGGGAGCCTACGAGCAGTACTTC.

V usage is TRBV5-8 and J usage is TRBJ1-2; D is undetermined. With 0 bases removed from V and 1 base from J, the gap between germline ends came to 4 bases. The length of the CDR3 is 13 residues. Germline V gives CDR1 SGHTS, CDR2 YDEGEE. The CDR3 region is CASSLDSNYGYTF. The CDR3 DNA reads as TGTGCCAGCAGCTTGGACAGTAACTATGGCTACACCTTC.

This chain connects TRBV27 to TRBJ1-2; D is perhaps TRBD1 (5 bases). CDR3 length equals 15 residues. CDR1 and CDR2 (germline): MNHEY, SMNVEV (reference sequence). V was shortened by 1 base and J by 8 bases, with 17 bases between the two germline ends. Here the CDR3 DNA reads TGTGCCAGCAGTTTATTAGGAGCAGGGACGGAAGGCTACACCTTC. This gives the protein CASSLLGAGTEGYTF.

The chain employs TRBV2 and TRBJ1-1; no firm D call. The CDR3 extends over 15 amino acids. Per germline, CDR1 SNHLY and CDR2 FYNNEI. Trimming cost V 1 base and J 4 bases, with 13 bases left between them. CDR3 sequence: CASSEGPPASTEAFF. The CDR3 DNA sequence: TGTGCCAGCAGTGAAGGGCCCCCGGCAAGCACTGAAGCTTTCTTT.

The J gene is TRBJ2-6, the V gene TRBV6-1, with TRBD1 matching 8 bases. Germline trimming cut 2 bases from V and 0 bases from J; bases unmatched to any gene: 9. Germline CDR1 MNHNS, CDR2 SASEGT. CDR3 length: 19 residues. In nucleotides, the CDR3 is TGTGCCAGCAGTGAACCTCCAGGGGGCGTATACTCTGGGGCCAACGTCCTGACTTTC. Residues: CASSEPPGGVYSGANVLTF.

The V and J genes are TRBV4-2 and TRBJ2-3; D may be TRBD1 or TRBD2 (6 bases each). V dropped 3 bases and J dropped 8 bases, with 21 bases sitting between them. The CDR3 runs 16 residues. Per germline, CDR1 LGHNA and CDR2 YNFKEQ. CDR3 nucleotides: TGTGCCAGCAGCCAGAATTCGGGGGCGGGCCACGGTACGCAGTATTTT. Translating it yields CASSQNSGAGHGTQYF.

The chain carries TRBV29-1 and TRBJ1-2; the match to TRBD1 covers 7 bases. Germline trimming cut 4 bases from V and 2 bases from J; bases unmatched to any gene: 10. This CDR3 is 15 amino acids long. Germline CDR1 and CDR2: SQVTM and ANQGSEA. The DNA for the CDR3 is TGCAGCGTTGCTGAGGGGGCGGACTTAAACTATGGCTACACCTTC. Its protein product is CSVAEGADLNYGYTF.

V and J are TRBV2 and TRBJ2-3, with TRBD1 identical over 11 bases. The CDR3 spans 14 residues. With V trimmed by 4 bases and J by 5 bases, 2 bases remained unmatched. Germline V lookup: CDR1 SNHLY, CDR2 FYNNEI. The CDR3 DNA reads as TGTGCCAGCAGTGCTGGGACAGGGGGAGATACGCAGTATTTT. Protein product: CASSAGTGGDTQYF.

This clone was seen only once. The chain joins TRBV7-2 to TRBJ1-2; D perhaps matches TRBD1 (5 bases). Trimming removed 2 bases at V and 6 bases at J, with 19 bases between. Germline V gene data show CDR1 as SGHTA and CDR2 as FQGNSA. CDR3 length: 16 amino acids. The CDR3 DNA reads as TGTGCCAGCAGCTTATCAACATCCAGGGCGGGAAATGGCTACACCTTC. It specifies CASSLSTSRAGNGYTF.

The chain is built from TRBV12-3 or TRBV12-4 and TRBJ1-1; D is uncertain. Trimming left V 5 bases short and J 4 bases short, with 8 bases between. The CDR3 spans 12 residues. The CDR3 sequence is CASSRRITEAFF. In nucleotides, the CDR3 is TGTGCCAGCAGTCGCAGGATCACTGAAGCTTTCTTT.

The CDR3 protein is CASSLEGPYGYTF. CDR3 bases: TGTGCCAGCAGCTTGGAGGGGCCCTATGGCTACACCTTC. This chain uses TRBV5-4 with TRBJ1-2, with D possibly TRBD1 on 5 matching bases. This CDR3 contains 13 residues. Trimming took off 0 bases at V and 4 bases at J, with 7 bases between the two ends. Germline V gene sequence: CDR1 SGHNT, CDR2 YYREEE (reference sequence).

The rearrangement uses TRBV5-1 and TRBJ1-3; D not resolved. Per germline, CDR1 SGHRS and CDR2 YFSETQ. This CDR3 contains 16 residues. Trimming left V 0 bases short and J 8 bases short, with 18 bases between. The CDR3 protein is CASSLGTRVKLDTIYF. In nucleotides, the CDR3 is TGCGCCAGCAGCTTGGGTACGAGGGTTAAGCTAGACACCATATATTTT.

This chain uses TRBV5-6 with TRBJ1-2; the D is unclear. The V gene's germline CDR1 is SGHDT and CDR2 YYEEEE. This CDR3 is built from 14 residues. V was shortened by 0 bases and J by 4 bases, with 10 bases between the two germline ends. The DNA of the CDR3 is TGTGCCAGCAGCTTGGGGAGACAAGTCTATGGCTACACCTTC. This translates into CASSLGRQVYGYTF.

This chain links TRBV7-2 with TRBJ1-5; TRBD1 aligns across 7 bases. CDR1 is SGHTA and CDR2 is FQGNSA in the germline V gene. The CDR3 is 13 residues long. The V segment lost 5 bases and the J segment 5 bases; nucleotides outside the gene matches: 3. The CDR3 sequence is CASSIQGDQPQHF. CDR3 coding DNA: TGTGCCAGCAGCATCCAGGGGGATCAGCCCCAGCATTTT.

V usage is TRBV30 and J usage is TRBJ1-6, with D perhaps matching TRBD1 (6 bases). Germline V CDR1 and CDR2: GTSNPN, SVGIG (reference sequence). V lost 5 bases and J 10 bases, leaving 15 bases between the germline ends. There are 13 residues in the CDR3. CDR3 protein: CAWAGAPRSPLHF. The CDR3 DNA follows: TGTGCCTGGGCAGGGGCGCCTCGGTCACCCCTCCACTTT.

This rearrangement joins TRBV10-3 to TRBJ1-3, with D perhaps matching TRBD1 (5 bases). The CDR3 spans 16 residues. Germline lookup yields CDR1 ENHRY and CDR2 SYGVKD. Trimming took 6 bases from V and 0 from J, leaving 15 bases between them. The CDR3, as DNA: TGTGCCATCAGGATACAGGACTCCCGCTCTGGAAACACCATATATTTT. Translation: CAIRIQDSRSGNTIYF.

The chain uses TRBV7-9 and TRBJ2-4; D gene unclear. Germline CDR1 is SEHNR and CDR2 is FQNEAQ (reference sequence). Trimming took 3 bases from V and 0 from J, leaving 9 bases between them. The CDR3 runs to 15 residues. The CDR3 reads CASSFPSIAKNIQYF. The CDR3 DNA is TGTGCCAGCAGCTTTCCGAGCATAGCCAAAAACATTCAGTACTTC.